The T cell receptor beta chain described here comes from a study of blood T cell repertoires in COVID-19. About the research overall: COVID-19 samples, acute and convalescent, were from the United States, Italy and Spain.

This CDR3 contains 14 residues. Per germline, CDR1 KGHSH and CDR2 LQKENI. The V end was cut by 4 bases, the J end by 6 bases, with 15 bases between. Sequencing used immunoSEQ multiplex PCR; TCRdb keeps in-frame clones, though not all of them. The sample has about 390,000 clones; more than 75% are singletons. The sample taken for sequencing was peripheral blood. The chain recombines TRBV18 with TRBJ1-1; maybe TRBD1 (5 bases). This TCR was sampled from an older woman with COVID-19, enrolled during active disease. The CDR3 sequence is CASSLQVGGSEAFF. In nucleotides, the CDR3 is TGTGCCAGCTCACTACAGGTCGGGGGTTCTGAAGCTTTCTTT.